A single sample is the source of the 18 T cell receptor beta chains below, sequenced in a study of Graves' ophthalmopathy and Graves' hyperthyroidism. RNA transcripts were the template, and TCR beta CDR3 regions were amplified from them. A first-round RT-PCR used HTBI primers, followed by a second-round multiplex PCR. TCRdb re-analysed the multiplex PCR reads in MiXCR, keeping a single row per CDR3 protein. This table holds 650,000 to 900,000 distinct CDR3 sequences, roughly two fifths found once. The material sequenced was peripheral blood. The receptor source for this set is an adult man with Graves' ophthalmopathy.

This clonotype was recorded once. A read error may be the cause here, since a much bigger clone is one base away. The V call is TRBV13, the J call TRBJ1-2, with a possible D match to TRBD1 (5 bases). Germline CDR1 and CDR2: PRHDT and FYEKMQ (reference sequence). V lost 1 base and J 1 base, leaving 10 bases between the germline ends. The CDR3 is 15 amino acids. The CDR3 region is CASSLVAGHNYGYTF. For the CDR3, the DNA is TGTGCCAGCAGCTTAGTCGCAGGGCATAACTATGGCTACACCTTC.

This clonotype was detected a few times. CDR3 sequence (DNA): TGCGCCAGCAGCTTGCATTGGGAGGGACTATTATACGAGCAGTACTTC. Translating gives CASSLHWEGLLYEQYF. The chain combines TRBV5-1 with TRBJ2-7; 7 bases align to TRBD2. The CDR3 runs 16 residues. The junction had 11 bases not matched to a gene; V was cut back by 1 base and J by 4 bases. CDR1 SGHRS and CDR2 YFSETQ come from the germline V gene.

The chain is built from TRBV25-1 and TRBJ1-5; D is unresolved. CDR3 length equals 18 residues. The germline CDR1 and CDR2 sequences are MGHDK and SYGVNS. Trimming pared 2 bases from V and 3 bases from J, leaving 20 bases between. CDR3 residues: CASSEAWSVLRTNQPQHF. The CDR3 nucleotides are TGTGCCAGCAGTGAAGCCTGGAGTGTACTTCGAACCAATCAGCCCCAGCATTTT.

Comment on this clonotype: Since a much larger clone is just one base distant, this may be a read error. The conserved closing phenylalanine or tryptophan is absent in this CDR3, likely reflecting a read error. The V gene is TRBV29-1, the J gene TRBJ1-1; 10 nucleotides match TRBD1. Germline CDR1 reads SQVTM; CDR2 reads ANQGSEA. With 5 bases clipped from V and 3 bases from J, the junction kept 6 bases outside the gene matches. There are 14 residues in the CDR3. This CDR3 is CSVMTGGWDTEAFL. The DNA of the CDR3 is TGCAGCGTTATGACAGGGGGCTGGGACACTGAAGCTTTCCTT.

J is TRBJ2-7 and V is TRBV7-9, with D uncertain. V was pared by 1 base and J by 5 bases, with 9 bases between. CDR1 is SEHNR, CDR2 FQNEAQ, per germline (reference sequence). The CDR3 is made up of 13 amino acids. The CDR3 spells CASSLGEFDEQYF. The CDR3 nucleotides read TGTGCCAGCAGCTTAGGAGAATTCGACGAGCAGTACTTC.

The table lists this clonotype with a few counts. Relative to the germline gene, one junction end is altered; a read error may explain this. The chain uses TRBV3-1 and TRBJ2-5; D is ambiguous. CDR3 length equals 12 residues. Germline-derived CDR1 and CDR2 are LGHDT and YNNKEL (reference sequence). The CDR3 DNA reads TGTGCCAGCAGCCAAGAGGGCTCGACCGTCCACTTC. Translated, it gives CASSQEGSTVHF.

The chain is built from TRBV2 and TRBJ1-3, with 10 bases that match TRBD1. V trimming: 7 bases; J trimming: 0 bases; junction bases outside the gene matches: 3. Germline V CDR1 and CDR2: SNHLY, FYNNEI. The CDR3 totals 15 residues. The CDR3 sequence: CASKWDRGSGNTIYF. DNA of the CDR3: TGTGCCAGCAAGTGGGACAGGGGCTCTGGAAACACCATATATTTT. The full variable domain, its missing parts supplied by reference TRBV2 and TRBJ1-3, is EPEVTQTPSHQVTQMGQEVILRCVPISNHLYFYWYRQILGQKVEFLVSFYNNEISEKSEIFDDQFSVERPDGSNFTLKIRSTKLEDSAMYFCASKWDRGSGNTIYFGEGSWLTVV.

The rearrangement uses TRBV5-6 and TRBJ1-2; the D is unclear. This CDR3 has 14 residues. Germline-derived CDR1 and CDR2 are SGHDT and YYEEEE. The V end was cut by 0 bases, the J end by 6 bases, with 12 bases between. CDR3 sequence (DNA): TGTGCCAGCAGCTTGGGTGGGGATACGGATGGCTACACCTTC. Residues: CASSLGGDTDGYTF.

The chain joins TRBV7-3 to TRBJ2-5; D remains unclear. Looked up from germline, CDR1 is SGHTA and CDR2 is FQGTGA. V lost 6 bases, J lost 3 bases, and 14 bases lay in between. The CDR3 extends over 14 amino acids. The CDR3 spells CASSYLTGEETQYF. In DNA, the CDR3 is TGTGCCAGCAGTTACCTTACGGGCGAAGAGACCCAGTACTTC. The full variable domain, its missing parts supplied by reference TRBV7-3 and TRBJ2-5, is GAGVSQTPSNKVTEKGKYVELRCDPISGHTALYWYRQSLGQGPEFLIYFQGTGAADDSGLPNDRFFAVRPEGSVSTLKIQRTERGDSAVYLCASSYLTGEETQYFGPGTRLLVL.

The chain uses TRBV10-3 and TRBJ1-1; D unresolved. The V gene's germline CDR1 is ENHRY and CDR2 SYGVKD. This CDR3 contains 15 residues. V lost 1 base, J lost 2 bases, and 11 bases lay in between. The DNA for the CDR3 is TGTGCCATCAGTGAGTTGGGAAGTGGAAACACTGAAGCTTTCTTT. Protein sequence: CAISELGSGNTEAFF.

The J gene is TRBJ1-6, the V gene TRBV2; a weak D match, TRBD1 (6 bases). The CDR3 is 16 residues long. V gave up 3 bases and J gave up 9 bases, with 18 bases separating them. The germline V gene has CDR1 SNHLY and CDR2 FYNNEI. CDR3 amino acids: CASSDSGGQTFSPLHF. For the CDR3, the DNA is TGTGCCAGCAGTGACTCGGGGGGCCAGACCTTTTCACCCCTCCACTTT.

This clonotype was detected ten times or more. A much bigger clone sits one base away, suggesting this may be a read error. The V gene is TRBV9, the J gene TRBJ1-1; 7 bases align to TRBD1. The CDR3 is 13 residues long. CDR1 and CDR2 from the germline V gene are SGDLS and YYNGEE. Trimming at V came to 0 bases and at J to 4 bases, leaving 0 bases not matched to a gene. The CDR3 nucleotides read TGTGCCAGCAGCGTAGGACAGGGCACTGAAGCTTTCTTT. Protein: CASSVGQGTEAFF.

A note on this clonotype: A clone one base away is much larger, so this may be a read error. This chain connects TRBV2 to TRBJ1-5; the match to TRBD1 covers 8 bases. Per the germline V gene, CDR1 is SNHLY and CDR2 is FYNNEI. The CDR3 loop spans 16 amino acids. For the CDR3, the DNA is TGTGCCAGCAGGGAGGGGGGGACAGGTCGAGATCAGCTCCAGCATTTT. Translated: CASREGGTGRDQLQHF.

This clonotype was counted a few times. The V gene is TRBV14, the J gene TRBJ1-4, with TRBD1 matching over 8 bases. V lost 2 bases and J lost 8; bases outside the gene matches: 7. Germline values: CDR1 SGHDN, CDR2 FVKESK. The length of the CDR3 is 15 residues. DNA of the CDR3: TGTGCCAGCAGCCAAAAAGGGCAGGGGGCAGAAAAACTGTTTTTT. Translated, it gives CASSQKGQGAEKLFF.

Regarding this clonotype: A much more abundant neighbour one base away suggests this may be a read error. The chain carries TRBV25-1 and TRBJ1-1; no clear D. CDR1 is MGHDK, CDR2 SYGVNS, per germline. This CDR3 contains 13 residues. The chain's CDR3 is CAGSELPNTEAFF. Here the CDR3 DNA reads TGTGCCGGCAGTGAACTGCCGAACACTGAAGCTTTCTTT.

DNA for the CDR3: TGTGCCACCAGCAGAGATAGGGACGATTTCGGTAACGAGCAGTACTTC. Protein: CATSRDRDDFGNEQYF. The rearrangement uses TRBV15 and TRBJ2-7, with D tentatively TRBD1 or TRBD2 (5 bases each). CDR3 length: 16 residues. Trimming took off 0 bases at V and 5 bases at J, with 17 bases between the two ends. CDR1 LNHNV and CDR2 YYDKDF come from the germline V gene (reference sequence).

The genes are TRBV6-1 and TRBJ1-3, with no clear D. The length of the CDR3 is 15 residues. Trimming cost V 6 bases and J 2 bases, with 14 bases left between them. Looked up from germline, CDR1 is MNHNS and CDR2 is SASEGT. This CDR3 is CASSPSTNAGNTIYF. The CDR3 DNA sequence: TGTGCCAGCAGCCCATCGACAAACGCTGGAAACACCATATATTTT.

This clonotype was seen a few times. J is TRBJ2-1 and V is TRBV10-3; weak D call: TRBD2 (6 bases). This CDR3 comprises 15 residues. Germline V gene sequence: CDR1 ENHRY, CDR2 SYGVKD. The V end lost 10 bases, the J end lost 2 bases, and 18 bases lay between the germline ends. CDR3 coding DNA: TGTGCCAGCAGCCAAGATGGCGGGACCTACAATGAGCAGTTCTTC. Translating gives CASSQDGGTYNEQFF.